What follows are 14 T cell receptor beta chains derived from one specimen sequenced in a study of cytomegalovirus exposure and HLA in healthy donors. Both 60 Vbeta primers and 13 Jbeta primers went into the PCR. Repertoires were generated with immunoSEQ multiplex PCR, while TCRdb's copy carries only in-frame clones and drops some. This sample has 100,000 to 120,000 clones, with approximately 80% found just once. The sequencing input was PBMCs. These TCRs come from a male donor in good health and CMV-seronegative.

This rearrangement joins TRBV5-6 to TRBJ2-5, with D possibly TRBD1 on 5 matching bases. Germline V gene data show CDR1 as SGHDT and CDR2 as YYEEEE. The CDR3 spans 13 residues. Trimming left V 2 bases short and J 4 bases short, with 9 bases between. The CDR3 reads CASSFQGRETQYF. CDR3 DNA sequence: TGTGCCAGCAGCTTCCAGGGAAGAGAGACCCAGTACTTC.

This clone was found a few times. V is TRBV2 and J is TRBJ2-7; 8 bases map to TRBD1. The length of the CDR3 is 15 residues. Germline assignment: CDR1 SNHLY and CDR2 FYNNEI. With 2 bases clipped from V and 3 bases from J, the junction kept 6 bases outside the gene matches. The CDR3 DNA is TGTGCCAGCAGTGAACAGGGGGCATCTGACTACGAGCAGTACTTC. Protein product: CASSEQGASDYEQYF. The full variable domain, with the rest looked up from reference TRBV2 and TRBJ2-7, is EPEVTQTPSHQVTQMGQEVILRCVPISNHLYFYWYRQILGQKVEFLVSFYNNEISEKSEIFDDQFSVERPDGSNFTLKIRSTKLEDSAMYFCASSEQGASDYEQYFGPGTRLTVT.

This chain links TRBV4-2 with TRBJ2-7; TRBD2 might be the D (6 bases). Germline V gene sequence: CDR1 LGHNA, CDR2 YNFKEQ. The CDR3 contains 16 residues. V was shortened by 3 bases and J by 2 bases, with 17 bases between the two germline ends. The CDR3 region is CASSQVSAGTPYEQYF. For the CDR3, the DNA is TGTGCCAGCAGCCAGGTCTCGGCGGGGACCCCCTACGAGCAGTACTTC.

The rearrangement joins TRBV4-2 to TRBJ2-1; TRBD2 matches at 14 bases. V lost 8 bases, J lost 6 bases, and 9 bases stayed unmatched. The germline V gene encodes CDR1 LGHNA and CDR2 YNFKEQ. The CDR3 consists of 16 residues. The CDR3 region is CASRLTGTSGSNEQFF. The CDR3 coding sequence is TGTGCCAGCCGGCTTACCGGGACTAGCGGGAGCAATGAGCAGTTCTTC.

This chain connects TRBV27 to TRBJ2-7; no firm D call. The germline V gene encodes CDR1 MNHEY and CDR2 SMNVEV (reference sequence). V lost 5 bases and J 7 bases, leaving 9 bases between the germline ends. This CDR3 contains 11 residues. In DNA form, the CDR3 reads TGTGCCAGCAGTCTTGCGTGGGAGCAGTACTTC. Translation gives CASSLAWEQYF.

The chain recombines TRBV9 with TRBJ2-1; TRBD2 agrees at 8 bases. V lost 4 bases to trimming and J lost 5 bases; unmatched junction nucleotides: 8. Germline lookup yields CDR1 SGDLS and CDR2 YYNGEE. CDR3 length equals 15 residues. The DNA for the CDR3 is TGTGCCAGCAGCTCAGACACTAGCGGAAACAATGAGCAGTTCTTC. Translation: CASSSDTSGNNEQFF.

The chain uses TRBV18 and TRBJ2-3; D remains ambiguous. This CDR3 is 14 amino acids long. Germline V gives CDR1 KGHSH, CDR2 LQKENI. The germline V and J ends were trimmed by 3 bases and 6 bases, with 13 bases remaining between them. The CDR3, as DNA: TGTGCCAGCTCACCCTCGGTTGCGGTGGATACGCAGTATTTT. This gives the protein CASSPSVAVDTQYF. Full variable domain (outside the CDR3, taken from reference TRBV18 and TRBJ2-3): NAGVMQNPRHLVRRRGQEARLRCSPMKGHSHVYWYRQLPEEGLKFMVYLQKENIIDESGMPKERFSAEFPKEGPSILRIQQVVRGDSAAYFCASSPSVAVDTQYFGPGTRLTVL.

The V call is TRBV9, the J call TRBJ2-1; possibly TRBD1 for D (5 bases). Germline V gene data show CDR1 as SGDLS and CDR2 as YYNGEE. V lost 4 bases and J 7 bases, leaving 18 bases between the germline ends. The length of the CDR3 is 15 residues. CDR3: CASSSQGRPNNEQFF. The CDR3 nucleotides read TGTGCCAGCAGCTCCCAGGGCCGGCCAAATAATGAGCAGTTCTTC.

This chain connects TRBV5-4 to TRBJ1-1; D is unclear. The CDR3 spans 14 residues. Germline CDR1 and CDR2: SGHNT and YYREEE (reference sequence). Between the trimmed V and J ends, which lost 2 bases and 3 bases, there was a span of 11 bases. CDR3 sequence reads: CASSFDVRDTEAFF. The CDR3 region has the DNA TGTGCCAGCAGCTTTGATGTGAGGGACACTGAAGCTTTCTTT.

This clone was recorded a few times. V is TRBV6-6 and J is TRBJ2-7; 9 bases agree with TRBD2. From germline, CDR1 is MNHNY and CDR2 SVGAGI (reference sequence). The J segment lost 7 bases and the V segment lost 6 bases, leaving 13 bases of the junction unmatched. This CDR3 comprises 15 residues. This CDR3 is CASSDVAGGRVEQYF. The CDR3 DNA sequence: TGTGCCAGCAGCGACGTCGCGGGAGGGAGGGTAGAGCAGTACTTC.

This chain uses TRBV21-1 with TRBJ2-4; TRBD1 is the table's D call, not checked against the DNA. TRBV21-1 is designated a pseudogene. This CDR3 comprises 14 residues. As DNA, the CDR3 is TGTGCCAGTGACACAGGGGGGACCAAAAACATTCAGTACTTC. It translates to CASDTGGTKNIQYF.

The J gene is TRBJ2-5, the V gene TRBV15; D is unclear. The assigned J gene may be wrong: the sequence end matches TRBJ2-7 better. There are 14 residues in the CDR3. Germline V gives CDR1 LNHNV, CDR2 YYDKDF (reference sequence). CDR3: CATSLSENSYEQYF. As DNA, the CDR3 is TGTGCCACCTCCCTTTCTGAGAACTCCTACGAGCAGTACTTC.

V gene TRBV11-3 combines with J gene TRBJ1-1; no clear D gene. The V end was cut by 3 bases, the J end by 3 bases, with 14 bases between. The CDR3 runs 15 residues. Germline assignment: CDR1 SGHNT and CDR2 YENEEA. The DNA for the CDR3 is TGTGCCAGCAGCTTGATTGGGGAGGGATACACTGAAGCTTTCTTT. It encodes CASSLIGEGYTEAFF.

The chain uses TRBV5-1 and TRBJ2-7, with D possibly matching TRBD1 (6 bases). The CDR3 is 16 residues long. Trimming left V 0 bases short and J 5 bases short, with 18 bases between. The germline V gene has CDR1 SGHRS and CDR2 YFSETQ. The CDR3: CASSLGGGRGFDEQYF. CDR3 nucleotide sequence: TGCGCCAGCAGCTTGGGTGGGGGCAGGGGATTCGACGAGCAGTACTTC.